Reported below is one T cell receptor beta chain. This sample is drawn from a study of patients and donors after allogeneic stem cell transplantation. Looked up from germline, CDR1 is SGHRS and CDR2 is YFSETQ. This CDR3 contains 15 residues. Unmatched junction bases numbered 5, after V lost 1 base and J lost 2 bases. TCRdb used MiXCR to reprocess the RT-PCR reads, holding one entry per CDR3 protein. The sample shows fewer than 250,000 distinct CDR3 sequences, roughly an eighth of them seen only once. Sequenced: blood, either unsorted or a sorted T cell fraction (not recorded which). V usage is TRBV5-1 and J usage is TRBJ2-5, with TRBD1 matching over 7 bases. The clonotype comes from a human donor who was either an allogeneic HSCT recipient or a stem cell or donor lymphocyte infusion donor (not recorded which). It is not recorded whose cells these are; they may come from a transplant donor. The CDR3 protein is CASSLPTGNQETQYF. DNA of the CDR3: TGCGCCAGCAGCTTGCCGACAGGGAATCAAGAGACCCAGTACTTC.